This TCR beta chain was recovered during a study of T cells after yellow fever vaccination. Study findings and constraints: From the bulk population, abundant clonotypes could contaminate and appear within FACS-sorted repertoires. Clonotypes found in both CD4 and CD8 compartments made up a small share. Subsequent booster samples again held most clones from primary vaccination (under 98% CD4, roughly 88% CD8).

As TCR cDNA was made by 5'RACE template switching, a universal primer site and UMIs were added. Using its own MiXCR run on the 5' RACE reads, TCRdb lists one record per CDR3 protein. The table shows some 560,000 distinct CDR3 sequences, with roughly a sixth occurring only once. To note about this clonotype: The antigen remains unidentified.

Trimming shortened V by 4 bases and J by 5 bases, and 13 bases separated the two germline ends. This CDR3 is built from 14 residues. Germline V gene lookup returns CDR1 SGHRS and CDR2 YFSETQ. The chain employs TRBV5-1 and TRBJ1-5; TRBD1 might be the D (6 bases). The sequencing used PBMCs, collected around 5 days after the first yellow fever vaccination. This clonotype was sampled from a young man who received the YFV17D yellow fever vaccine. DNA of the CDR3: TGCGCCAGCAGCGGGGGCGAGAAGGATCAGCCCCAGCATTTT. Its translation: CASSGGEKDQPQHF.